These T cell receptor beta chains were read from a single sample in a study of CD8+ T cells in alopecia areata. TCRdb keeps only in-frame clones here, not all; method: immunoSEQ multiplex PCR. Among 100,000 to 150,000 clones listed, about 46% were seen once. Material for sequencing was NKG2D-low CD8+ T cells sorted from blood. The receptors come from a human donor with alopecia areata. CDR3s include the opening cysteine and the closing phenylalanine or tryptophan. The D gene is left open where the match is weak. Size is omitted from some rows. Given values are once, few, many or a class for expanded clones.

clone_size j_call d_call v_call cdr3_aa cdr3_nt
- TRBJ2-1 - TRBV30 CAWSSVRGAEQFF TGTGCCTGGAGTTCGGTTCGAGGCGCTGAGCAGTTCTTC
- TRBJ2-5 TRBD1 TRBV28 CASRAGTGPSLTQYF TGTGCCAGCAGAGCCGGGACAGGGCCCTCATTGACCCAGTACTTC
few TRBJ2-1 TRBD2 TRBV29-1 CSVEGLAMEQFF TGCAGCGTGGAGGGACTAGCGATGGAGCAGTTCTTC
- TRBJ1-1 - TRBV12-5 CASGFGGMNTEAFF TGTGCTAGTGGTTTTGGGGGCATGAACACTGAAGCTTTCTTT
- TRBJ2-3 - TRBV7-2 CASSLTGDSTDTQYF TGTGCCAGCAGCCTGACCGGGGACAGCACAGATACGCAGTATTTT
- TRBJ2-1 TRBD1 TRBV2 CAIRQGFNEQFF TGTGCCATTAGACAGGGGTTCAATGAGCAGTTCTTC
few TRBJ1-1 - TRBV4-1 CASSQVGTMNTEAFF TGCGCCAGCAGCCAAGTGGGCACCATGAACACTGAAGCTTTCTTT
- TRBJ2-5 - TRBV27 CASRGGKTQYF TGTGCCAGCAGGGGTGGGAAGACCCAGTACTTC
few TRBJ2-7 - TRBV27 CASSPTPGLQIYEQYF TGTGCCAGCAGTCCCACACCGGGACTGCAGATCTACGAGCAGTACTTC
few TRBJ2-1 TRBD2 TRBV4-1 CASSHGLAGDEQFF TGCGCCAGCAGCCACGGACTAGCGGGAGATGAGCAGTTCTTC
- TRBJ2-5 TRBD2 TRBV6-6 CASSYRTSGSETQYF TGTGCCAGCAGTTACCGGACTAGCGGGAGTGAGACCCAGTACTTC
- TRBJ2-3 - TRBV27 CASSPRVRGTDTQYF TGTGCCAGCAGCCCCAGGGTGAGGGGAACAGATACGCAGTATTTT
- TRBJ1-1 - TRBV30 CAWRTGVGAFF TGTGCCTGGAGGACAGGTGTTGGAGCTTTCTTT
few TRBJ2-5 - TRBV29-1 CSVPLGTQYF TGCAGCGTCCCCCTAGGGACCCAGTACTTC
few TRBJ2-7 TRBD2 TRBV29-1 CSVESGTSESYEQYF TGCAGCGTTGAATCAGGGACTAGCGAAAGCTACGAGCAGTACTTC
- TRBJ2-5 TRBD2 TRBV30 CAWDVGGQETQYF TGTGCCTGGGACGTGGGAGGGCAGGAGACCCAGTACTTC
few TRBJ2-1 TRBD2 TRBV7-9 CASSLVVGTSYPHEQFF TGTGCCAGCAGCTTGGTAGTGGGGACTAGCTACCCCCATGAGCAGTTCTTC
- TRBJ1-3 - TRBV30 CAWSVRQGQTGNTIYF TGTGCCTGGAGTGTACGTCAGGGGCAAACTGGAAACACCATATATTTT
few TRBJ2-1 - TRBV29-1 CSVEPGPNEQFF TGCAGCGTTGAACCAGGGCCGAATGAGCAGTTCTTC
few TRBJ2-3 - TRBV7-9 CASTSADTQYF TGTGCCAGCACCTCGGCAGATACGCAGTATTTT
few TRBJ1-2 - TRBV29-1 CSVSGANYGYTF TGCAGCGTTTCAGGAGCTAACTATGGCTACACCTTC
- TRBJ2-1 TRBD2 TRBV4-1 CASSPRTSGSSYNEQFF TGCGCCAGCAGCCCACGGACTAGCGGGAGCTCCTACAATGAGCAGTTCTTC
- TRBJ1-3 - TRBV29-1 CSVGAVGNTIYF TGCAGCGTTGGGGCGGTTGGAAACACCATATATTTT
- TRBJ2-5 - TRBV29-1 CSSTGETQYF TGCAGCTCTACAGGGGAGACCCAGTACTTC
few TRBJ2-5 - TRBV4-3 CASSQGGVETQYF TGCGCCAGCAGCCAAGGGGGGGTTGAGACCCAGTACTTC
once TRBJ2-5 TRBD1 TRBV29-1 CSVERQGVTTRETQYF TGCAGCGTTGAAAGGCAGGGGGTGACCACAAGAGAGACCCAGTACTTC
- TRBJ1-1 TRBD1 TRBV5-6 CASSSGTGRAFF TGTGCCAGCAGCTCCGGGACAGGGAGAGCTTTCTTT
- TRBJ2-7 TRBD1 TRBV29-1 CSVDEGQGSYEQYF TGCAGCGTTGACGAGGGACAGGGGTCCTACGAGCAGTACTTC
few TRBJ2-7 - TRBV29-1 CSVSSGPEPYEQYF TGCAGCGTCTCTTCGGGACCTGAGCCCTACGAGCAGTACTTC
- TRBJ2-1 TRBD1 TRBV9 CASSGPRDRSVFF TGTGCCAGCAGCGGCCCCCGGGACAGGTCGGTGTTCTTC
- TRBJ2-1 TRBD2 TRBV6-5 CASTSGSSHEQFF TGTGCCAGTACTAGCGGGAGCTCCCATGAGCAGTTCTTC
- TRBJ2-3 - TRBV25-1 CASSHGADTDTQYF TGTGCCAGCTCGCATGGGGCCGACACAGATACGCAGTATTTT
- TRBJ2-7 - TRBV29-1 CSVEGGDLLTYEQYF TGCAGCGTTGAAGGGGGGGACTTACTGACCTACGAGCAGTACTTC
few TRBJ2-3 TRBD2 TRBV29-1 CSAVAGGRASTDTQYF TGCAGCGCGGTAGCGGGAGGACGTGCTAGCACAGATACGCAGTATTTT
- TRBJ2-1 - TRBV7-2 CASSLSSYNEQFF TGTGCCAGCAGCTTAAGCAGCTACAATGAGCAGTTCTTC
few TRBJ2-7 - TRBV29-1 CSVEDRDGEAIGGEQYF TGCAGCGTTGAAGATAGGGATGGCGAGGCGATCGGCGGAGAGCAGTACTTC
- TRBJ1-2 - TRBV14 CASSQGLDYTF TGTGCCAGCAGCCAAGGGTTGGACTACACCTTC
- TRBJ1-5 - TRBV30 CAWSRPGSGQPQHF TGTGCCTGGAGCCGCCCGGGGTCGGGCCAGCCCCAGCATTTT
- TRBJ2-7 TRBD1 TRBV6-5 CASSLGTEAYEQYF TGTGCCAGCAGTCTCGGGACAGAGGCCTACGAGCAGTACTTC
- TRBJ2-3 - TRBV30 CAWSAYEDTQYF TGTGCCTGGAGCGCTTATGAAGATACGCAGTATTTT
- TRBJ2-7 - TRBV29-1 CSVGADYEQYF TGCAGCGTGGGCGCCGACTACGAGCAGTACTTC
- TRBJ2-1 TRBD2 TRBV29-1 CSVEGLGIYNEQFF TGCAGCGTTGAGGGACTAGGGATCTACAATGAGCAGTTCTTC
- TRBJ2-7 - TRBV27 CASSLYGPHEQYF TGTGCCAGCAGTTTATACGGGCCCCACGAGCAGTACTTC
few TRBJ2-7 - TRBV29-1 CSVEGGKSDFLSSYEQYF TGCAGCGTTGAAGGGGGGAAGTCGGACTTCCTTAGCTCCTACGAGCAGTACTTC
- TRBJ2-7 - TRBV29-1 CSVVARAPRNPYEQYF TGCAGCGTTGTGGCACGGGCCCCCCGAAATCCCTACGAGCAGTACTTC
once TRBJ2-7 TRBD1 TRBV29-1 CSVAPGQGFPSYEQYF TGCAGCGTTGCCCCCGGACAGGGGTTCCCTTCCTACGAGCAGTACTTC
- TRBJ2-7 - TRBV29-1 CSARTLGREQYF TGCAGCGCGAGGACACTCGGGCGCGAGCAGTACTTC
- TRBJ2-5 - TRBV2 CASSSGQFEETQYF TGTGCCAGCAGTTCCGGACAGTTTGAAGAGACCCAGTACTTC
- TRBJ2-7 - TRBV28 CASSLIGYEQYF TGTGCCAGCAGTTTAATCGGCTACGAGCAGTACTTC
- TRBJ2-3 - TRBV21-1 CASSKSTGKTDTQYF TGTGCCAGCAGCAAAAGTACAGGGAAAACAGATACGCAGTATTTT
- TRBJ2-3 TRBD2 TRBV2 CASSEASGGLTDTQYF TGTGCCAGCAGTGAAGCTAGCGGGGGACTCACAGATACGCAGTATTTT
few TRBJ2-1 - TRBV19 CGSRYRDGYNEQFF TGTGGCAGTAGGTATAGGGACGGCTACAATGAGCAGTTCTTC
- TRBJ2-5 TRBD1 TRBV25-1 CASSDRQGQETQYF TGTGCCAGCAGTGACCGACAGGGGCAAGAGACCCAGTACTTC
few TRBJ2-1 TRBD1 TRBV29-1 CSVPGTGPLNEQFF TGCAGCGTTCCCGGGACAGGGCCCCTCAATGAGCAGTTCTTC
- TRBJ1-2 TRBD1 TRBV2 CASTRGTGVGGYTF TGTGCCAGCACCCGTGGGACAGGGGTGGGCGGCTACACCTTC